Below, 19 T cell receptor beta chains from the same sample are listed, as sequenced in a study of cytomegalovirus exposure and HLA in healthy donors. Both 60 Vbeta primers and 13 Jbeta primers went into the PCR. The data were produced by immunoSEQ multiplex PCR, yet TCRdb's version contains in-frame clones alone and is incomplete. The sample records tens of thousands of clones, 80% being singletons. Sequenced material: PBMCs. The receptors were sampled from a middle-aged man in good health and CMV-seropositive.

This clone was counted once. The rearrangement links TRBV19 to TRBJ2-5; 9 bases match TRBD2. The CDR3 loop spans 14 amino acids. CDR1 is LNHDA, CDR2 SQIVND, per germline (reference sequence). The V segment lost 3 bases and the J segment 2 bases; nucleotides outside the gene matches: 1. CDR3 nucleotide sequence: TGTGCCAGTAGTATCGCGGGAGGGCAAGAGACCCAGTACTTC. Translated: CASSIAGGQETQYF.

In its sample, this clone was seen once. The gene calls are TRBV7-2 and TRBJ1-2; 9 bases are shared with TRBD1. Germline V gene data show CDR1 as SGHTA and CDR2 as FQGNSA. The CDR3 spans 13 residues. The ends lost 1 base at V and 7 bases at J; junction bases unmatched: 1. DNA for the CDR3: TGTGCCAGCAGCTTAGGGACAGGGGTTGGCTACACCTTC. Translating it yields CASSLGTGVGYTF. Together with reference TRBV7-2 and TRBJ1-2, the CDR3 gives the full variable domain: GAGVSQSPSNKVTEKGKDVELRCDPISGHTALYWYRQSLGQGLEFLIYFQGNSAPDKSGLPSDRFSAERTGGSVSTLTIQRTQQEDSAVYLCASSLGTGVGYTFGSGTRLTVV.

This clone was observed a handful of times. The V call is TRBV11-3, the J call TRBJ1-2, with 7 bases aligning to TRBD1. CDR3 length equals 14 residues. V dropped 6 bases and J dropped 6; count of bases not matched to a gene: 10. CDR1 is SGHNT, CDR2 YENEEA, per germline. DNA for the CDR3: TGTGCCAGCAGTCTCTCTACAGGGGAGGATGGCTACACCTTC. As protein: CASSLSTGEDGYTF.

The chain links TRBV5-1 to TRBJ2-7; 7 nucleotides line up with TRBD1. Germline values: CDR1 SGHRS, CDR2 YFSETQ. This CDR3 is 13 amino acids long. V was clipped by 10 bases and J by 0 bases; unmatched bases: 7. CDR3 sequence: CASRDRVSYEQYF. Written as DNA, the CDR3 is TGCGCCTCTCGGGACAGAGTCTCCTACGAGCAGTACTTC. The entire variable domain, with the rest obtained from reference TRBV5-1 and TRBJ2-7, is as follows: KAGVTQTPRYLIKTRGQQVTLSCSPISGHRSVSWYQQTPGQGLQFLFEYFSETQRNKGNFPGRFSGRQFSNSRSEMNVSTLELGDSALYLCASRDRVSYEQYFGPGTRLTVT.

This rearrangement joins TRBV6-5 to TRBJ1-2; 10 bases are a match to TRBD1. The V segment lost 8 bases and the J segment 4 bases; nucleotides outside the gene matches: 4. Germline V lookup: CDR1 MNHEY, CDR2 SVGAGI. The CDR3 covers 13 residues. CDR3 region: CASGRQGAYGYTF. The CDR3 nucleotides read TGTGCCAGCGGCAGACAGGGGGCCTATGGCTACACCTTC.

The genes are TRBV10-3 and TRBJ2-1; 8 bases map to TRBD2. CDR3 length: 12 residues. The J segment lost 8 bases and the V segment lost 7 bases, leaving 4 bases of the junction unmatched. Germline V gives CDR1 ENHRY, CDR2 SYGVKD. The DNA for the CDR3 is TGTGCCATCAAAGCGACTAGCGATGAGCAGTTCTTC. Translating it yields CAIKATSDEQFF.

The genes are TRBV11-2 and TRBJ2-2; 12 bases are a match to TRBD2. The CDR3 has 16 amino acids. The ends lost 1 base at V and 8 bases at J; junction bases unmatched: 5. Per the germline V gene, CDR1 is SGHAT and CDR2 is FQNNGV. In DNA, the CDR3 is TGTGCCAGCAGCTTAGTCCCTAGCGGGAGGGCTGGGGAGCTGTTTTTT. Its protein is CASSLVPSGRAGELFF.

The chain recombines TRBV4-2 with TRBJ2-3, with 8 bases lining up with TRBD2. The germline V gene encodes CDR1 LGHNA and CDR2 YNFKEQ. The CDR3 has 16 residues. The trim removed 0 bases at V and 6 bases at J, leaving 8 bases unmatched. CDR3 in amino acids: CASSQEGAGEGDTQYF. The CDR3 coding sequence is TGTGCCAGCAGCCAAGAAGGAGCGGGAGAAGGCGATACGCAGTATTTT.

This chain connects TRBV29-1 to TRBJ2-7; D remains unclear. Trimming took off 4 bases at V and 1 base at J, with 8 bases between the two ends. The CDR3 spans 12 residues. Germline CDR1 SQVTM, CDR2 ANQGSEA. The CDR3: CSVGFVSYEQYF. The DNA for the CDR3 is TGCAGCGTTGGTTTCGTTTCCTACGAGCAGTACTTC.

The chain uses TRBV4-3 and TRBJ2-1; D gene uncertain. The CDR3 is made up of 15 amino acids. Trimming shortened V by 4 bases and J by 0 bases, and 10 bases separated the two germline ends. Germline assignment: CDR1 LGHNA and CDR2 YSLEER. CDR3 sequence reads: CASSPDSFSYNEQFF. DNA for the CDR3: TGCGCCAGCAGCCCCGACTCCTTCTCCTACAATGAGCAGTTCTTC.

The V and J genes are TRBV6-6 and TRBJ1-2; D is ambiguous. Germline V gene lookup returns CDR1 MNHNY and CDR2 SVGAGI (reference sequence). Deletions cut 3 bases from V and 5 bases from J, with 4 bases between. The CDR3 covers 11 residues. The CDR3 DNA reads TGTGCCAGCAGTTATTCTTATGGCTACACCTTC. Translation gives CASSYSYGYTF.

This clone has only a few counts. The gene calls are TRBV27 and TRBJ1-5; D is perhaps TRBD1 (6 bases). Germline V CDR1 and CDR2: MNHEY, SMNVEV (reference sequence). V lost 5 bases and J 1 base, leaving 9 bases between the germline ends. The CDR3 sequence is 14 residues long. The DNA of the CDR3 is TGTGCCAGCAGTCGAAGGGGGAGCAATCAGCCCCAGCATTTT. Protein product: CASSRRGSNQPQHF.

This chain links TRBV19 with TRBJ1-5; 7 bases are shared with TRBD1. Germline assignment: CDR1 LNHDA and CDR2 SQIVND (reference sequence). The CDR3 sequence is 14 residues long. V dropped 5 bases and J dropped 5; count of bases not matched to a gene: 6. CDR3 region: CASSPRDRHQPQHF. The CDR3 DNA follows: TGTGCCAGTAGTCCCCGGGACAGACATCAGCCCCAGCATTTT.

The chain couples TRBV6-5 to TRBJ1-5, with a tentative D call TRBD1 (5 bases). With 6 bases removed from V and 3 bases from J, the gap between germline ends came to 9 bases. CDR1 is MNHEY and CDR2 is SVGAGI in the germline V gene. There are 13 residues in the CDR3. CDR3 in DNA: TGTGCCAGCAGGGGGGGGTTCAATCAGCCCCAGCATTTT. It yields the protein CASRGGFNQPQHF.

With respect to this clone: Germline and junction disagree at one end, which may indicate a read error. The CDR3 DNA follows: TGTGCCAGCAGTCCAGGACAATACTACGGGCAGTACTTC. Residues: CASSPGQYYGQYF. The rearrangement uses TRBV27 and TRBJ2-7, with D tentatively TRBD1 (5 bases). The CDR3 loop spans 13 amino acids. CDR1 is MNHEY, CDR2 SMNVEV, per germline (reference sequence).

J is TRBJ2-2 and V is TRBV7-8; 9 bases fit TRBD1. V shed 3 bases and J 2 bases; nucleotides not matched to a gene: 7. The CDR3 loop spans 17 amino acids. In germline, CDR1 is SGHVS, CDR2 FQNEAQ. CDR3: CASSFPRDRANTGELFF. In nucleotides, the CDR3 is TGTGCCAGCAGCTTTCCCCGGGACAGGGCCAACACCGGGGAGCTGTTTTTT.

There are a few counts of this clone. The chain carries TRBV6-5 and TRBJ2-3; 10 bases fit TRBD2. The CDR3 covers 15 residues. Germline V gene data show CDR1 as MNHEY and CDR2 as SVGAGI. The trim removed 0 bases at V and 8 bases at J, leaving 5 bases unmatched. The CDR3, as DNA: TGTGCCAGCAGTTACTCAAGCGGGAGGGCGGGTACGCAGTATTTT. The encoded protein is CASSYSSGRAGTQYF.

CDR3 bases: TGCGCCAGCAGCCCCCGACCGACAGGGGCTGGAAACACCATATATTTT. This codes for CASSPRPTGAGNTIYF. The chain is built from TRBV5-1 and TRBJ1-3; TRBD1 agrees at 8 bases. The J segment lost 2 bases and the V segment lost 4 bases, leaving 8 bases of the junction unmatched. Germline V gene lookup returns CDR1 SGHRS and CDR2 YFSETQ. The CDR3 consists of 16 residues.

This clone was seen a handful of times. The J gene is TRBJ2-7, the V gene TRBV11-2, with unresolved D. V lost 1 base to trimming and J lost 0 bases, with 10 bases between them. Per the germline V gene, CDR1 is SGHAT and CDR2 is FQNNGV. CDR3 length: 15 amino acids. CDR3 in DNA: TGTGCCAGCAGCTTAGGGGCCATCCTCTCCTACGAGCAGTACTTC. Its protein product is CASSLGAILSYEQYF.